This TCR beta chain was captured in a study of immune cell composition in non-small cell lung cancer. Findings and limits, study-wide: Shared sequences between tumour-reactive and dominant in vivo clones were not proven. Clones >0.5% enriched in tumour were rarer in adenocarcinoma (about 33%) than squamous (75%). Lung adenocarcinomas had lower top 10 clone scores and clonality than squamous tumours. TIL tumour reactivity correlated with maximal tumour-associated clone frequency in adenocarcinoma.

Points on this clone: Its antigen is still unknown.

Generated by immunoSEQ multiplex PCR, the TCRdb table keeps only in-frame clones and is missing some. The sample carries approximately 11,000 clones, around 60% recorded once. CDR1 and CDR2 from the germline V gene are SGHTA and FQGNSA. This CDR3 has 13 amino acids. V was trimmed by 2 bases and J by 8 bases, leaving 9 bases between them. This TCR was recovered from a human donor with non-small cell lung cancer. V and J are TRBV7-2 and TRBJ1-4; D is perhaps TRBD1 (5 bases). What was sequenced was lung tumor tissue. CDR3 in amino acids: CASSLNSGEKLFF. In nucleotides, the CDR3 is TGTGCCAGCAGCTTAAATTCAGGGGAAAAACTGTTTTTT. Full variable domain (outside the CDR3, taken from reference TRBV7-2 and TRBJ1-4): GAGVSQSPSNKVTEKGKDVELRCDPISGHTALYWYRQSLGQGLEFLIYFQGNSAPDKSGLPSDRFSAERTGGSVSTLTIQRTQQEDSAVYLCASSLNSGEKLFFGSGTQLSVL.